A selection of T cell receptor beta chains follows, all from one sample in a study of blood T cell repertoires in COVID-19. The protocol was immunoSEQ multiplex PCR, while the TCRdb copy is restricted to in-frame clones and leaves out a portion. The sample lists around 100,000 clones, just over 90% occurring once. Sequenced: peripheral blood. The receptors here all came from a middle-aged man with acute or convalescent COVID-19. Both conserved end residues are part of each CDR3. The D gene is left open where the match is weak. Rows may omit the clone size; those that give it use once, few, many or a size class.

d_call j_call clone_size v_call cdr3_aa cdr3_nt
. TRBJ1-1 . TRBV28 CASSLSGARTEAFF TGTGCCAGCAGTTTATCAGGGGCCAGGACTGAAGCTTTCTTT
TRBD1 TRBJ2-6 . TRBV18 CASSLYSTGGSGANVLTF TGTGCCAGCTCATTGTACTCGACAGGGGGCTCTGGGGCCAACGTCCTGACTTTC
. TRBJ2-1 . TRBV11-2 CASSLEDTGYNEQFF TGTGCCAGCAGCTTAGAGGACACAGGCTACAATGAGCAGTTCTTC
TRBD2 TRBJ2-5 . TRBV5-1 CASSSSLGLAGGETQYF TGCGCCAGCAGCTCCTCCCTGGGACTAGCGGGAGGAGAGACCCAGTACTTC
TRBD1 TRBJ2-7 . TRBV6-1 CASNRDRSYEQYF TGTGCCAGCAACCGGGACAGGTCGTACGAGCAGTACTTC
. TRBJ2-1 . TRBV29-1 CSAIPGDHEQFF TGCAGCGCTATCCCGGGGGATCATGAGCAGTTCTTC
. TRBJ1-1 . TRBV7-9 CASSLQGRTEAFF TGTGCCAGCAGCTTACAGGGTCGAACTGAAGCTTTCTTT
. TRBJ2-7 . TRBV6-7 CASSYRTTYEQYF TGTGCCAGCAGTTACCGGACTACCTACGAGCAGTACTTC
. TRBJ2-5 . TRBV30 CAWTLEAVGGQYF TGTGCCTGGACCCTTGAAGCGGTCGGAGGACAGTACTTC
. TRBJ1-3 . TRBV5-5 CASSLSGNGNTIYF TGTGCCAGCAGCTTGTCGGGGAATGGAAACACCATATATTTT
. TRBJ2-6 . TRBV5-1 CASSLVVGSSGANVLTF TGCGCCAGCAGCTTGGTCGTCGGGAGCTCTGGGGCCAACGTCCTGACTTTC
. TRBJ2-5 . TRBV5-1 CASSMGPKEETQYF TGCGCCAGCTCAATGGGGCCAAAAGAAGAGACCCAGTACTTC
. TRBJ2-2 . TRBV19 CASSFRTGELFF TGTGCCAGTAGTTTTCGGACCGGGGAGCTGTTTTTT
TRBD1 TRBJ2-5 . TRBV29-1 CSAQMDRGETQYF TGCAGCGCCCAAATGGACAGGGGGGAGACCCAGTACTTC
TRBD2 TRBJ2-5 . TRBV19 CASSIRTSQETQYF TGTGCCAGTAGTATCCGGACTAGCCAAGAGACCCAGTACTTC
. TRBJ2-7 once TRBV2 CASSRESYEQYF TGTGCCAGCTCCCGGGAATCCTACGAGCAGTACTTC
. TRBJ2-2 . TRBV7-2 CASSLGIADSGELFF TGTGCCAGCAGCTTAGGTATCGCAGACTCCGGGGAGCTGTTTTTT
. TRBJ2-1 . TRBV29-1 CSVLGSGDSSYNEQFF TGCAGCGTTTTGGGCTCAGGTGATAGCTCCTACAATGAGCAGTTCTTC
TRBD2 TRBJ2-1 . TRBV24-1 CATSDKVGGPPGEQFF TGTGCCACCAGTGATAAGGTGGGAGGGCCTCCGGGTGAGCAGTTCTTC
. TRBJ1-2 . TRBV19 CASSINLGWQGANYGYTF TGTGCCAGTAGTATAAACTTGGGATGGCAGGGCGCTAACTATGGCTACACCTTC
TRBD1 TRBJ2-7 once TRBV11-2 CASSLGTGSSYEQYF TGTGCCAGCAGCTTAGGGACAGGGAGCTCCTACGAGCAGTACTTC
. TRBJ2-7 . TRBV7-9 CASSLATTGPHEQYF TGTGCCAGCAGCCTCGCCACGACAGGCCCCCACGAGCAGTACTTC
TRBD1 TRBJ1-1 . TRBV19 CASSGGQGANRNTEAFF TGTGCCAGTAGTGGGGGACAGGGGGCAAACAGGAACACTGAAGCTTTCTTT
TRBD2 TRBJ2-1 . TRBV7-9 CASSAPSGTYNEQFF TGTGCCAGCAGCGCTCCTAGCGGGACTTACAATGAGCAGTTCTTC
. TRBJ2-2 . TRBV5-1 CASSLRVDTGELFF TGCGCCAGCAGCTTACGGGTAGACACCGGGGAGCTGTTTTTT
TRBD2 TRBJ2-1 . TRBV24-1 CATASGRANEQFF TGTGCCACCGCTAGCGGGAGGGCTAATGAGCAGTTCTTC
. TRBJ2-1 . TRBV7-9 CASGPKGEEQFF TGTGCCAGCGGGCCGAAGGGGGAAGAGCAGTTCTTC
TRBD2 TRBJ2-5 . TRBV11-2 CASSYRDYEWETQYF TGTGCCAGCAGCTACCGGGACTATGAATGGGAGACCCAGTACTTC
. TRBJ1-4 . TRBV11-3 CASSPGALMSGLFF TGTGCCAGCTCCCCAGGGGCCCTAATGAGCGGACTGTTTTTT
TRBD1 TRBJ1-1 . TRBV19 CASRGQGGGRTEAFF TGTGCCAGTAGGGGACAGGGTGGAGGAAGGACTGAAGCTTTCTTT
TRBD1 TRBJ2-3 . TRBV3-1/TRBV3-2 CASSQNTGASTDTQYF TGTGCCAGCAGCCAAAATACAGGGGCTAGCACAGATACGCAGTATTTT
. TRBJ1-6 . TRBV5-1 CASSSWLDSPLHF TGCGCCAGCAGCTCCTGGCTGGATTCACCCCTCCACTTT
. TRBJ1-2 . TRBV20-1 CSASRGDNYGYTF TGCAGTGCTAGTCGCGGGGATAACTATGGCTACACCTTC
. TRBJ1-2 . TRBV14 CASSKTGNGYTF TGTGCCAGCAGCAAAACAGGGAATGGCTACACCTTC
TRBD1 TRBJ1-1 once TRBV7-9 CASSTTGGGTEAFF TGTGCCAGCAGCACGACAGGGGGAGGCACTGAAGCTTTCTTT
. TRBJ1-2 . TRBV4-1 CASSQGVTGLGYGYTF TGCGCCAGCAGCCAAGGGGTGACAGGTTTAGGGTATGGCTACACCTTC
. TRBJ1-3 . TRBV6-5 CASSSYKQVSGNTIYF TGTGCCAGCAGTTCCTATAAACAGGTCTCTGGAAACACCATATATTTT
TRBD1 TRBJ2-7 . TRBV29-1 CSVATGEAYEQYF TGCAGCGTTGCGACAGGGGAGGCCTACGAGCAGTACTTC
TRBD1 TRBJ1-5 . TRBV30 CAWSGTGGQPQHF TGTGCCTGGAGTGGGACAGGGGGCCAGCCCCAGCATTTT
TRBD1 TRBJ2-1 . TRBV2 CATLSGTGNSDNEQFF TGTGCCACCTTATCCGGGACAGGGAATAGCGACAATGAGCAGTTCTTC
TRBD2 TRBJ2-3 . TRBV28 CASSLPLAGVVPDTQYF TGTGCCAGCAGTTTACCCCTAGCGGGAGTAGTCCCAGATACGCAGTATTTT
TRBD2 TRBJ2-1 . TRBV6-5 CASSYRGLAVNEQFF TGTGCCAGCAGTTATAGGGGACTAGCAGTAAATGAGCAGTTCTTC
. TRBJ2-5 . TRBV11-2 CASSYRETQYF TGTGCCAGCAGCTACAGAGAGACCCAGTACTTC
. TRBJ1-1 . TRBV19 CASSYRFMNTEAFF TGTGCCAGTAGCTACAGGTTTATGAACACTGAAGCTTTCTTT
. TRBJ1-6 . TRBV7-2 CASSLATGSPLHF TGTGCCAGCAGCTTAGCCACGGGGTCACCCCTCCACTTT
. TRBJ1-2 . TRBV4-3 CASSQEAGGGIGYTF TGCGCCAGCAGCCAAGAAGCGGGGGGCGGGATAGGCTACACCTTC
. TRBJ2-7 . TRBV6-6 CASSYPGTKYEQYF TGTGCCAGCAGTTATCCCGGGACAAAGTACGAGCAGTACTTC
TRBD2 TRBJ2-1 once TRBV9 CASSVGAGGYNEQFF TGTGCCAGCAGCGTAGGAGCGGGAGGTTACAATGAGCAGTTCTTC
. TRBJ1-2 . TRBV9 CASSALTDYGYTF TGTGCCAGCAGCGCGTTGACAGACTATGGCTACACCTTC
. TRBJ1-1 . TRBV5-1 CASWGGTEAFF TGCGCCAGCTGGGGGGGCACTGAAGCTTTCTTT
. TRBJ2-3 . TRBV19 CASNPGRIDRDTQYF TGTGCCAGTAACCCAGGACGGATCGACAGGGATACGCAGTATTTT
TRBD2 TRBJ2-1 . TRBV29-1 CSTRDYSYNEQFF TGCAGCACTCGGGACTATAGTTACAATGAGCAGTTCTTC
TRBD1 TRBJ1-1 . TRBV18 CASSAGTGGNTEAFF TGTGCCAGCTCAGCCGGGACAGGGGGCAACACTGAAGCTTTCTTT